There are a few counts of the clone carrying this T cell receptor beta chain. The germline V and J ends were trimmed by 0 bases and 3 bases, with 15 bases remaining between them. Germline CDR1 is MNHEY and CDR2 is SVGAGI. CDR3 length: 16 amino acids. The source of the sample is a study of blood T cell repertoires in COVID-19. At the level of the study: T cells, B-cell-depleted T cells, or PBMCs supplied cDNA or gDNA.

Some clones are missing from TCRdb's copy, which holds only in-frame ones; the method was immunoSEQ multiplex PCR. The sample carries 380,000 or so clones, roughly 80% recorded once. The origin of this receptor is a human donor with acute or convalescent COVID-19. The donor label of this sample is uncertain. What was sequenced was peripheral blood. The chain combines TRBV6-5 with TRBJ2-7, with D possibly matching TRBD1 (7 bases). CDR3 amino acids: CASSYSIGQGGYEQYF. DNA for the CDR3: TGTGCCAGCAGTTACTCGATCGGGCAGGGGGGCTACGAGCAGTACTTC.